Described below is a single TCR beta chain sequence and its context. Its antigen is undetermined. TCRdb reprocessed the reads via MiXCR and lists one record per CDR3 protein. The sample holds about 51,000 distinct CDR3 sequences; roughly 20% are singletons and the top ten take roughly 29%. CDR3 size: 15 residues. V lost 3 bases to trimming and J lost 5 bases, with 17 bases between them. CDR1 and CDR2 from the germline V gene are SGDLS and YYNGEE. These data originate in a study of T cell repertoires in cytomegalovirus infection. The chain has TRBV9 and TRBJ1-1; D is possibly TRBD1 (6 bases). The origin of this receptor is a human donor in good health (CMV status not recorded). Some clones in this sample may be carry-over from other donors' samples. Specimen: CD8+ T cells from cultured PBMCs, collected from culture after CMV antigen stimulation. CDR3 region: CASSAAGGRGTEAFF. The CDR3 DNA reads TGTGCCAGCAGCGCCGCCGGGGGGCGCGGGACTGAAGCTTTCTTT.